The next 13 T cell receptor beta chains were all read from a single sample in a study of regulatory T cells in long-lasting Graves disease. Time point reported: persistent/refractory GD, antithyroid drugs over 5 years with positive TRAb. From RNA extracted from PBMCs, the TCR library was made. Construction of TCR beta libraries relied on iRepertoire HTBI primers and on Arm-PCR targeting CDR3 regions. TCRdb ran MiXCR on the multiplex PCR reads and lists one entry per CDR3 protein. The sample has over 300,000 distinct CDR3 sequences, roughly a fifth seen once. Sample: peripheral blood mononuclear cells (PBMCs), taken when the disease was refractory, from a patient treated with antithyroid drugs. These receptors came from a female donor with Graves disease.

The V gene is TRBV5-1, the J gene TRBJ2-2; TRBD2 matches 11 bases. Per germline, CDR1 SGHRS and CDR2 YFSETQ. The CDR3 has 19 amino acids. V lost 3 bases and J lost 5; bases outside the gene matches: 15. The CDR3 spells CASSWTGTSGRIGTGELFF. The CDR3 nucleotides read TGCGCCAGCAGCTGGACCGGGACTAGCGGCCGGATAGGTACCGGGGAGCTGTTTTTT.

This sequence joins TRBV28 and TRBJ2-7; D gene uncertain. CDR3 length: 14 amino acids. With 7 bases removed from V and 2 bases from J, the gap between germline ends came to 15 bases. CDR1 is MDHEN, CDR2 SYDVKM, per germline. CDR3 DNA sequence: TGTGCCAGCACGGGCCCTCAGCCCCCCTACGAGCAGTACTTC. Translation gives CASTGPQPPYEQYF.

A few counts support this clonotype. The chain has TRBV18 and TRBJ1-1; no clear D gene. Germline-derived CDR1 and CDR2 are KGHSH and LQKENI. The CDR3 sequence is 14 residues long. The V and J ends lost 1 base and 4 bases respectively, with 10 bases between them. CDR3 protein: CASSPRESFTEAFF. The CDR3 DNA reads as TGTGCCAGCTCACCACGCGAAAGTTTCACTGAAGCTTTCTTT.

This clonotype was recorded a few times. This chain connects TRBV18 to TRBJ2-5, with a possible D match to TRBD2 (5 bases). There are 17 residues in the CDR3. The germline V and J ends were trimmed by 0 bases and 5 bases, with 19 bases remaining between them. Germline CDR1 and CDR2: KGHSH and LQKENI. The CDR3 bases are TGTGCCAGCTCACCACCACGAACCCCGGGAAAAAGGGAGACCCAGTACTTC. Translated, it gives CASSPPRTPGKRETQYF.

CDR3: CASSWPSRGPDLYEQYF. As DNA, the CDR3 is TGTGCCAGCAGTTGGCCCTCCCGGGGCCCGGATTTATACGAGCAGTACTTC. This sequence joins TRBV6-2 or TRBV6-3 and TRBJ2-7, with D perhaps matching TRBD1 or TRBD2 (5 bases each). V lost 4 bases and J 4 bases, leaving 23 bases between the germline ends. This CDR3 has 17 amino acids. The germline gives CDR1 MNHEY, CDR2 SVGEGT.

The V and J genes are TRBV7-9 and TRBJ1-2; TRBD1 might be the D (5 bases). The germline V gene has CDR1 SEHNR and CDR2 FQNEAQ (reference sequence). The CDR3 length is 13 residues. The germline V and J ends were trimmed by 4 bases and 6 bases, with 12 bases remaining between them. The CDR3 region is CASSSVRVNGYTF. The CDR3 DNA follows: TGTGCCAGCAGCTCAGTCAGGGTGAATGGCTACACCTTC.

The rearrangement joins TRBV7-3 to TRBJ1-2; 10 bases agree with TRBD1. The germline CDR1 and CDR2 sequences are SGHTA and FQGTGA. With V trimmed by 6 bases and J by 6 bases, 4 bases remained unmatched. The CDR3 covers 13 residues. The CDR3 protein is CASSTGTGDGYTF. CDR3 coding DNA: TGTGCCAGCAGTACCGGGACAGGGGATGGCTACACCTTC.

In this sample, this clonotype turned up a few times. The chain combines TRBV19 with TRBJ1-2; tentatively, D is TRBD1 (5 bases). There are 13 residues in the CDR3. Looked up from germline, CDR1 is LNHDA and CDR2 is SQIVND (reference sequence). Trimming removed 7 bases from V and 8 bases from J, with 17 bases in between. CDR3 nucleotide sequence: TGTGCCAGTACGCTTGGGACCCTACCAGGCTACACCTTC. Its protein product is CASTLGTLPGYTF.

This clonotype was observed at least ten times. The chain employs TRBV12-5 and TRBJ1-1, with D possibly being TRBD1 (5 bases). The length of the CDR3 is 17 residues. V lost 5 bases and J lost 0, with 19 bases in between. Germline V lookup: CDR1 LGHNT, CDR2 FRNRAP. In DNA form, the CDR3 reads TGTGCTAGTGGTCCTAGGTTCAGGGAGACATTGAACACTGAAGCTTTCTTT. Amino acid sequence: CASGPRFRETLNTEAFF.

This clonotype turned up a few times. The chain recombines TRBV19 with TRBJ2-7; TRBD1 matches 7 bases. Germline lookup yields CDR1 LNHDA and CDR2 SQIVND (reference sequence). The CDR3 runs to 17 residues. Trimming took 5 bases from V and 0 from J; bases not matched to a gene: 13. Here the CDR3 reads CASSDPGIGGSSYEQYF. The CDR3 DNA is TGTGCCAGTAGTGATCCCGGGATAGGGGGCTCCTCCTACGAGCAGTACTTC. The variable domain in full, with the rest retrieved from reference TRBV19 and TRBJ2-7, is DGGITQSPKYLFRKEGQNVTLSCEQNLNHDAMYWYRQDPGQGLRLIYYSQIVNDFQKGDIAEGYSVSREKKESFPLTVTSAQKNPTAFYLCASSDPGIGGSSYEQYFGPGTRLTVT.

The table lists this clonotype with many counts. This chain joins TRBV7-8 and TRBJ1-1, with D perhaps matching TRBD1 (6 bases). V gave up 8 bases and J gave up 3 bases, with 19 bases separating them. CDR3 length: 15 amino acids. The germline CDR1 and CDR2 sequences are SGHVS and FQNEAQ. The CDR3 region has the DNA TGTGCCAGCGGGGGGGGGCGGGGGCGCGACACTGAAGCTTTCTTT. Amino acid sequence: CASGGGRGRDTEAFF.

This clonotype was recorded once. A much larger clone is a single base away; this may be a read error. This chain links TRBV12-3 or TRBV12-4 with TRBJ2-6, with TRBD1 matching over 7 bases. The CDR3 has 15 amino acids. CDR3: CASTPTGAGANVLTF. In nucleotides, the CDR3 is TGTGCCAGCACTCCCACAGGGGCTGGGGCCAACGTCCTGACCTTC.

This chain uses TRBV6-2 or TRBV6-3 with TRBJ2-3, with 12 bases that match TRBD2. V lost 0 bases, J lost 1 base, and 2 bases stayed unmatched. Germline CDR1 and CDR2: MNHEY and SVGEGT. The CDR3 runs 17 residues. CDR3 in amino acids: CASSYSTSGGGTDTQYF. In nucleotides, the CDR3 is TGTGCCAGCAGTTACTCGACTAGCGGGGGCGGCACAGATACGCAGTATTTT.